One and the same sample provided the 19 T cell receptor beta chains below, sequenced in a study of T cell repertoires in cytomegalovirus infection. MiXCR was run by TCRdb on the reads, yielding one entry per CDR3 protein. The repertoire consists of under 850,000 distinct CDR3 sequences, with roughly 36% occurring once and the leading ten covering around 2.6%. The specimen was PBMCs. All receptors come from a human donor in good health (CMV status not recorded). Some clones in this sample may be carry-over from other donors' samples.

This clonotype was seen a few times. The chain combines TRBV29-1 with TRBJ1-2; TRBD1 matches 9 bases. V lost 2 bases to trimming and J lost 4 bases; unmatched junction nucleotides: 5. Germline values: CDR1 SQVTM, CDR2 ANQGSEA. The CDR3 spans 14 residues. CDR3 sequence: CSVEPTGGVYGYTF. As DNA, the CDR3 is TGCAGCGTTGAACCAACAGGGGGCGTCTATGGCTACACCTTC.

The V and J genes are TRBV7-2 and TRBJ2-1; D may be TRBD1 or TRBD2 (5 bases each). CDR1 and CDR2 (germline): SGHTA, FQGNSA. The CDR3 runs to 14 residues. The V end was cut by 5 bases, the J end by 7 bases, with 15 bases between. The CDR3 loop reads CASSVGTLWNEQFF. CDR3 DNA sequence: TGTGCCAGCAGCGTCGGGACCTTGTGGAATGAGCAGTTCTTC.

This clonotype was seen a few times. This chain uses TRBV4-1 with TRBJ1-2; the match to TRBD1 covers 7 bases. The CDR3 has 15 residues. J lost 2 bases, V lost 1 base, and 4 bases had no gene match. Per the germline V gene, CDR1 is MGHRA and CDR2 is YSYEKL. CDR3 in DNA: TGCGCCAGCAGCCAAGCCGGGACAGAAAACTATGGCTACACCTTC. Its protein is CASSQAGTENYGYTF.

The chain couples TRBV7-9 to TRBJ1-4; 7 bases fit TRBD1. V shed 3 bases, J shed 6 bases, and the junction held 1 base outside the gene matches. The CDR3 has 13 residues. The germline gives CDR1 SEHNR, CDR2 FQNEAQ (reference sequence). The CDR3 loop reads CASSLGQYEKLFF. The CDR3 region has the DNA TGTGCCAGCAGCTTGGGACAGTATGAAAAACTGTTTTTT. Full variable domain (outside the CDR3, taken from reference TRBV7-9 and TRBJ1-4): DTGVSQNPRHKITKRGQNVTFRCDPISEHNRLYWYRQTLGQGPEFLTYFQNEAQLEKSRLLSDRFSAERPKGSFSTLEIQRTEQGDSAMYLCASSLGQYEKLFFGSGTQLSVL.

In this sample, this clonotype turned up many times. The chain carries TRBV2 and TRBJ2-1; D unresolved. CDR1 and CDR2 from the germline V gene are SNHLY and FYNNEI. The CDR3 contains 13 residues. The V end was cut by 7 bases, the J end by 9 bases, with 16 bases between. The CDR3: CASTWPPNAEQFF. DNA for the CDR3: TGTGCCAGCACCTGGCCCCCGAACGCTGAGCAGTTCTTC. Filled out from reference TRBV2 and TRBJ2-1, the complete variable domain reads EPEVTQTPSHQVTQMGQEVILRCVPISNHLYFYWYRQILGQKVEFLVSFYNNEISEKSEIFDDQFSVERPDGSNFTLKIRSTKLEDSAMYFCASTWPPNAEQFFGPGTRLTVL.

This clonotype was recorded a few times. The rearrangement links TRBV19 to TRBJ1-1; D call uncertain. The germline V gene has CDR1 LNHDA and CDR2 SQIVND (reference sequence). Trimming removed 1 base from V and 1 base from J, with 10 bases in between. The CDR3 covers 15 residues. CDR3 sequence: CASSIVFLGNTEAFF. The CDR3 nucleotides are TGTGCCAGTAGTATAGTTTTCCTCGGGAACACTGAAGCTTTCTTT.

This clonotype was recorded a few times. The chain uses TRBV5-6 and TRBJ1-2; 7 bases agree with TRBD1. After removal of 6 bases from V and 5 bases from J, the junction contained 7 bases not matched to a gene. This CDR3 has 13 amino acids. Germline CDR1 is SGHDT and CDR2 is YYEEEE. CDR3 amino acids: CASTVRGTYGYTF. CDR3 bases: TGTGCCAGCACTGTCAGGGGGACATATGGCTACACCTTC.

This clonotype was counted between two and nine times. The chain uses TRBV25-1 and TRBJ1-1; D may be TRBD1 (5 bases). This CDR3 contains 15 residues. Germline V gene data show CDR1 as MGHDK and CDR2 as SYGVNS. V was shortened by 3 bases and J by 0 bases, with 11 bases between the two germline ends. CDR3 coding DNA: TGTGCCAGCAGTGACCCCCAGGGACTGAACACTGAAGCTTTCTTT. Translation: CASSDPQGLNTEAFF.

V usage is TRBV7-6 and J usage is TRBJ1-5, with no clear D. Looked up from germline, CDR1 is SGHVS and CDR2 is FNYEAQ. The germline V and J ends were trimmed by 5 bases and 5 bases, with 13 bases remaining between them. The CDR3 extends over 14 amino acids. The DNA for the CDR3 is TGTGCCAGCAGCCCCCTCACAAGCCATCAGCCCCAGCATTTT. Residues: CASSPLTSHQPQHF. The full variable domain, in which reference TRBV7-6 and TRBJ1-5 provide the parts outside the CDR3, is GAGVSQSPRYKVTKRGQDVALRCDPISGHVSLYWYRQALGQGPEFLTYFNYEAQQDKSGLPNDRFSAERPEGSISTLTIQRTEQRDSAMYRCASSPLTSHQPQHFGDGTRLSIL.

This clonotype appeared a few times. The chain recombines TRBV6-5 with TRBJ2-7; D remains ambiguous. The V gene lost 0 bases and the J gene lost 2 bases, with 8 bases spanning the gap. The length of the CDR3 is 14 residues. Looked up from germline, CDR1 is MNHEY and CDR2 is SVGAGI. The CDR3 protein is CASSYSGRTYEQYF. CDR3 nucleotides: TGTGCCAGCAGTTACTCTGGAAGGACCTACGAGCAGTACTTC.

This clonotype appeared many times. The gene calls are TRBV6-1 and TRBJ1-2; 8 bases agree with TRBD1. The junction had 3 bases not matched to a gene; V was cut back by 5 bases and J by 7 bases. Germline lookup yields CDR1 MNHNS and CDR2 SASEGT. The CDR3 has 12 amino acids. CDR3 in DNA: TGTGCCAGCAGTAGCAGGGGGCTTGGCTACACCTTC. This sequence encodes CASSSRGLGYTF.

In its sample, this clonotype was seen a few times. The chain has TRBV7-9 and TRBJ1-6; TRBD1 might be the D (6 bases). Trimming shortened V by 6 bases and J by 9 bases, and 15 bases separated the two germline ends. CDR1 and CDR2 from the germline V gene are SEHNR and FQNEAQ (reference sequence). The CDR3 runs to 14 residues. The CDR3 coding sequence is TGTGCCAGCAGGCTAGAAGGGGGAGGTTCACCCCTCCACTTT. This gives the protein CASRLEGGGSPLHF.

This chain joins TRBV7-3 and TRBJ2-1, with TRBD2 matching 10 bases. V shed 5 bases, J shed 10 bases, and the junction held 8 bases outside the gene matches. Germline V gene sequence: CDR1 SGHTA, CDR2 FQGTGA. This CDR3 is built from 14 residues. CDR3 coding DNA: TGTGCCAGCAGCCACGGACTAGCGGAGGGCGAGCAGTTCTTC. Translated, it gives CASSHGLAEGEQFF.

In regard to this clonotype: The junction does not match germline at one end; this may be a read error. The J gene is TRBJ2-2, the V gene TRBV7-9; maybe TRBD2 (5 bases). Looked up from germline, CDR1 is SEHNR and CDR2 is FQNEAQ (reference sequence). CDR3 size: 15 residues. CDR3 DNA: TGTGCCAGCAGCTTAGACGCAGATAACACCGGGGAGCGGTTTTTT. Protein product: CASSLDADNTGERFF.

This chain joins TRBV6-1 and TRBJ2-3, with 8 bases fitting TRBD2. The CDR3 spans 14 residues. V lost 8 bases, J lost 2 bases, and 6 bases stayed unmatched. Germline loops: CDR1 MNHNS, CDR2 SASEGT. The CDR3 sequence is CASGVGGDTDTQYF. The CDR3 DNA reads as TGTGCCAGCGGTGTCGGGGGGGACACAGATACGCAGTATTTT.

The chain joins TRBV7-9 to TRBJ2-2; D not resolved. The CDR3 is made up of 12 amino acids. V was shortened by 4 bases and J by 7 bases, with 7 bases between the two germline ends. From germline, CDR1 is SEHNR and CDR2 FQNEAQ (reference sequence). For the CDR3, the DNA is TGTGCCAGCAGCTCCAAGGGCGGGGAGCTGTTTTTT. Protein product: CASSSKGGELFF.

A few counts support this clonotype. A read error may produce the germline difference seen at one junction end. The CDR3 DNA is TGTGCCAGCAGCTTTCGGGACTACGATGAGCAGTTCTTC. Protein product: CASSFRDYDEQFF. This sequence joins TRBV7-4 and TRBJ2-1; TRBD2 agrees at 7 bases. Germline lookup yields CDR1 SGHVT and CDR2 SQSDAQ. This CDR3 region has 13 residues.

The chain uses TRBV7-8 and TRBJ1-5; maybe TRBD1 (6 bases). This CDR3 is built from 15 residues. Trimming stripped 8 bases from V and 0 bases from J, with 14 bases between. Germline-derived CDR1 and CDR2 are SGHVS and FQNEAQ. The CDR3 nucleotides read TGTGCCAGCGTTAGGGGGGCCTATAGCAATCAGCCCCAGCATTTT. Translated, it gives CASVRGAYSNQPQHF.

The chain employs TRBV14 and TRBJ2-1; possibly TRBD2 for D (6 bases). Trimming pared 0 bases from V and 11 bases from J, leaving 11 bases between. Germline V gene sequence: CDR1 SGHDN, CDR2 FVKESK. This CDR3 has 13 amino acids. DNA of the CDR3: TGTGCCAGCAGCCAAGAAATGGCGGGGAAGCAGTTCTTC. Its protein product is CASSQEMAGKQFF.